Below, 31 T cell receptor beta chains from the same sample are listed, as sequenced in a study of CD8+CD57+ T cells in acquired aplastic anemia. Genomic DNA templated the TCR beta VDJ and CDR3 profiling. TCRdb re-called the reads with MiXCR, one entry per CDR3 protein. This sample has around 180,000 distinct CDR3 sequences, with 55% to 80% found just once. Sequenced material: sorted CD4+, CD8+, or CD8+CD57+ T cells (not recorded which) from PBMCs. The receptors come from a human donor in good health.

The chain employs TRBV29-1 and TRBJ1-6, with TRBD1 matching 7 bases. This CDR3 has 19 residues. V gave up 4 bases and J gave up 0 bases; unmatched junction bases: 15. Germline lookup yields CDR1 SQVTM and CDR2 ANQGSEA. DNA of the CDR3: TGCAGCGTTGGGGGGACTCCGGGACAGCGGAGCTCCTATAATTCACCCCTCCACTTT. It is translated as CSVGGTPGQRSSYNSPLHF.

This clonotype was found many times. The V gene is TRBV19, the J gene TRBJ1-1; no reliable D call. CDR1 and CDR2 (germline): LNHDA, SQIVND (reference sequence). Trimming stripped 10 bases from V and 0 bases from J, with 9 bases between. The length of the CDR3 is 12 residues. The CDR3 coding sequence is TGTGCCACCTCGGAGCTGAACACTGAAGCTTTCTTT. Protein: CATSELNTEAFF.

In its sample, this clonotype was seen many times. The J gene is TRBJ2-2, the V gene TRBV24-1, with 9 positions matching TRBD1. The germline CDR1 and CDR2 sequences are KGHDR and SFDVKD. The CDR3 totals 17 residues. V shed 3 bases, J shed 1 base, and the junction held 5 bases outside the gene matches. The CDR3 reads CATSDPGQGVNTGELFF. CDR3 sequence (DNA): TGTGCCACCAGTGATCCGGGACAGGGAGTGAACACCGGGGAGCTGTTTTTT.

The genes are TRBV7-2 and TRBJ2-5, with D hard to call. CDR3 length equals 12 residues. The ends were cut back, 1 base at V and 9 bases at J, with 9 bases in the middle. The germline CDR1 and CDR2 sequences are SGHTA and FQGNSA. CDR3 sequence: CASSLGSWAQYF. In nucleotides, the CDR3 is TGTGCCAGCAGCTTAGGGTCCTGGGCCCAGTACTTC. Filled out from reference TRBV7-2 and TRBJ2-5, the complete variable domain reads GAGVSQSPSNKVTEKGKDVELRCDPISGHTALYWYRQSLGQGLEFLIYFQGNSAPDKSGLPSDRFSAERTGGSVSTLTIQRTQQEDSAVYLCASSLGSWAQYFGPGTRLLVL.

This clonotype has at least ten counts. The chain couples TRBV4-1 to TRBJ1-4; D not resolved. The CDR3 covers 15 residues. Germline values: CDR1 MGHRA, CDR2 YSYEKL. The ends were cut back, 4 bases at V and 3 bases at J, with 12 bases in the middle. The chain's CDR3 is CASSLKPGANEKLFF. In DNA, the CDR3 is TGCGCCAGCAGCCTTAAACCAGGAGCTAATGAAAAACTGTTTTTT.

This clonotype was recorded once. This chain connects TRBV19 to TRBJ1-6, with 7 nucleotides matching TRBD1. From germline, CDR1 is LNHDA and CDR2 SQIVND (reference sequence). V trimming: 8 bases; J trimming: 7 bases; junction bases outside the gene matches: 11. The CDR3 has 15 residues. The CDR3 loop reads CASRPTGETNSPLHF. CDR3 DNA: TGTGCCAGTCGGCCTACAGGGGAAACCAATTCACCCCTCCACTTT.

Regarding this clonotype: At one end the junction does not follow the germline gene, possibly because of a read error. V and J are TRBV19 and TRBJ2-2; 11 bases map to TRBD2. CDR1 is LNHDA, CDR2 SQIVND, per germline (reference sequence). The CDR3 contains 15 residues. CDR3 sequence reads: CSTSQLAGVSGEQFF. The CDR3 DNA reads as TGTTCCACTTCCCAACTAGCGGGAGTTTCAGGTGAGCAGTTTTTT.

The V gene is TRBV20-1, the J gene TRBJ2-7; D not certain. The CDR3 is 15 residues long. Trimming took off 5 bases at V and 0 bases at J, with 17 bases between the two ends. Germline values: CDR1 DFQATT, CDR2 SNEGSKA (reference sequence). This CDR3 reads CSAPWAAVSSYEQYF. The CDR3 DNA follows: TGCAGTGCTCCCTGGGCGGCCGTAAGCTCCTACGAGCAGTACTTC.

This chain joins TRBV29-1 and TRBJ2-7; 13 bases fit TRBD2. The CDR3 loop spans 14 amino acids. J was trimmed by 3 bases and V by 3 bases; bases with no gene match: 2. CDR1 is SQVTM, CDR2 ANQGSEA, per germline. Here the CDR3 reads CSVDGTSGIYEQYF. As DNA, the CDR3 is TGCAGCGTTGATGGGACTAGCGGGATCTACGAGCAGTACTTC.

V and J are TRBV15 and TRBJ2-2; 7 positions agree with TRBD1. J lost 1 base, V lost 6 bases, and 8 bases had no gene match. This CDR3 is 16 amino acids long. Germline CDR1 and CDR2: LNHNV and YYDKDF (reference sequence). In DNA form, the CDR3 reads TGTGCCACCAGTCCTTTGGACAGGAGGAACACCGGGGAGCTGTTTTTT. Amino acid sequence: CATSPLDRRNTGELFF. The complete variable domain, with remaining parts taken from reference TRBV15 and TRBJ2-2, reads DAMVIQNPRYQVTQFGKPVTLSCSQTLNHNVMYWYQQKSSQAPKLLFHYYDKDFNNEADTPDNFQSRRPNTSFCFLDIRSPGLGDTAMYLCATSPLDRRNTGELFFGEGSRLTVL.

The genes are TRBV4-1 and TRBJ1-1; 7 bases fit TRBD1. This CDR3 region has 14 residues. CDR1 and CDR2 (germline): MGHRA, YSYEKL. V was clipped by 3 bases and J by 3 bases; unmatched bases: 4. CDR3 sequence: CASSHAGGDTEAFF. The CDR3 DNA reads TGCGCCAGCAGCCACGCAGGGGGTGACACTGAAGCTTTCTTT.

This clonotype was detected many times. This chain connects TRBV25-1 to TRBJ2-3; D is unclear. CDR1 and CDR2 from the germline V gene are MGHDK and SYGVNS. The CDR3 has 12 amino acids. V lost 0 bases and J 5 bases, leaving 3 bases between the germline ends. The CDR3 DNA reads TGTGCCAGCAGTGAATATAGAGATACGCAGTATTTT. As protein: CASSEYRDTQYF.

This clonotype was observed many times. The CDR3 spells CASSIDGTSSYNEQFF. CDR3 bases: TGTGCCAGTAGTATAGATGGGACTAGTTCCTACAATGAGCAGTTCTTC. The rearrangement uses TRBV19 and TRBJ2-1, with TRBD2 identical over 8 bases. V was clipped by 0 bases and J by 1 base; unmatched bases: 2. The germline gives CDR1 LNHDA, CDR2 SQIVND (reference sequence). The CDR3 extends over 16 amino acids.

Concerning this clonotype itself: Germline and junction disagree at one end, which may indicate a read error. This chain joins TRBV5-5 and TRBJ2-6; D tentatively reads TRBD1 or TRBD2 (5 bases each). The CDR3 sequence is 18 residues long. Germline values: CDR1 SGHKS, CDR2 YYEKEE (reference sequence). CDR3 region: CASGVGTASTVRASVLTF. The CDR3 DNA is TGTGCCAGCGGCGTAGGGACGGCCTCTACTGTGAGAGCCAGCGTCCTGACTTTC. The full variable domain, completed using reference TRBV5-5 and TRBJ2-6, is DAGVTQSPTHLIKTRGQQVTLRCSPISGHKSVSWYQQVLGQGPQFIFQYYEKEERGRGNFPDRFSARQFPNYSSELNVNALLLGDSALYLCASGVGTASTVRASVLTFGAGSRLTVL.

This chain uses TRBV7-9 with TRBJ2-7; unclear D gene. The CDR3 totals 12 residues. V lost 0 bases, J lost 7 bases, and 7 bases lay in between. Per germline, CDR1 SEHNR and CDR2 FQNEAQ (reference sequence). The CDR3 region has the DNA TGTGCCAGCAGCTTAGCAATCGGAGAGCAGTACTTC. This sequence encodes CASSLAIGEQYF.

The chain uses TRBV10-3 and TRBJ2-7, with TRBD1 matching 10 bases. V dropped 10 bases and J dropped 7; count of bases not matched to a gene: 10. The germline V gene has CDR1 ENHRY and CDR2 SYGVKD. The CDR3 has 13 amino acids. The CDR3, as DNA: TGTGCCACCGGACAGGGGGTGCGGGGAGAGCAGTACTTC. Its protein is CATGQGVRGEQYF.

V usage is TRBV2 and J usage is TRBJ2-1; 11 bases map to TRBD2. The CDR3 covers 14 residues. The germline V gene encodes CDR1 SNHLY and CDR2 FYNNEI. V lost 6 bases and J lost 10; bases outside the gene matches: 8. The CDR3 region has the DNA TGTGCCAGCAGAGGGACTAGCGGTCCGTGGGAGCAGTTCTTC. This encodes CASRGTSGPWEQFF.

This rearrangement joins TRBV29-1 to TRBJ1-2; 7 bases map to TRBD1. The CDR3 is 13 amino acids. CDR1 is SQVTM and CDR2 is ANQGSEA in the germline V gene. The ends lost 0 bases at V and 6 bases at J; junction bases unmatched: 4. The CDR3 loop reads CSVEDNRGHGYTF. The CDR3 DNA reads as TGCAGCGTTGAAGATAACAGGGGACATGGCTACACCTTC.

The chain combines TRBV10-1 with TRBJ2-7; D not resolved. The V end lost 11 bases, the J end lost 4 bases, and 12 bases lay between the germline ends. The length of the CDR3 is 11 residues. Looked up from germline, CDR1 is WNHNN and CDR2 is SYGVQD (reference sequence). The CDR3 DNA reads TGCGCCCGCCAGCTGATATACGAGCAGTACTTC. It is translated as CARQLIYEQYF.

The chain has TRBV2 and TRBJ2-5; 9 positions match TRBD1. The DNA end favors TRBJ2-7, so the J call may be wrong. The V gene's germline CDR1 is SNHLY and CDR2 FYNNEI. CDR3 length: 14 residues. CDR3 protein: CASSVEQGAGEQYF. The CDR3 coding sequence is TGTGCCAGCAGTGTCGAACAGGGGGCTGGCGAGCAGTACTTC.

V usage is TRBV2 and J usage is TRBJ1-4; D remains unclear. The V end lost 10 bases, the J end lost 2 bases, and 11 bases lay between the germline ends. Germline CDR1 and CDR2: SNHLY and FYNNEI. The CDR3 has 13 residues. The CDR3 DNA reads as TGTGCCACACGGAAACAGACTAATGAAAAACTGTTTTTT. Translation: CATRKQTNEKLFF.

The CDR3 is CATSGRQGGYEQYF. The CDR3 region has the DNA TGTGCCACCAGCGGAAGGCAGGGTGGGTACGAGCAGTACTTC. The chain carries TRBV28 and TRBJ2-7; D may match TRBD1 or TRBD2 (5 bases each). The CDR3 length is 14 residues. Germline CDR1 is MDHEN and CDR2 is SYDVKM. V was pared by 10 bases and J by 4 bases, with 20 bases between.

The chain is built from TRBV9 and TRBJ2-3, with TRBD2 matching over 9 bases. The CDR3 runs to 16 residues. After removal of 1 base from V and 3 bases from J, the junction contained 6 bases not matched to a gene. Germline loops: CDR1 SGDLS, CDR2 YYNGEE. The CDR3 reads CASSVRSSGNTDTQYF. The DNA for the CDR3 is TGTGCCAGCAGCGTAAGGTCTAGCGGGAATACAGATACGCAGTATTTT.

V and J are TRBV13 and TRBJ1-1; D gene unclear. The CDR3 totals 14 residues. The ends were cut back, 1 base at V and 1 base at J, with 7 bases in the middle. The germline CDR1 and CDR2 sequences are PRHDT and FYEKMQ (reference sequence). The CDR3 loop reads CASSLENKNTEAFF. CDR3 sequence (DNA): TGTGCCAGCAGCTTAGAGAACAAGAACACTGAAGCTTTCTTT.

This chain connects TRBV6-6 to TRBJ1-1; unclear D gene. Looked up from germline, CDR1 is MNHNY and CDR2 is SVGAGI (reference sequence). The V end was cut by 0 bases, the J end by 4 bases, with 6 bases between. The CDR3 runs to 13 residues. CDR3 protein: CASSYSLGTEAFF. CDR3 DNA: TGTGCCAGCAGTTACTCTCTGGGCACTGAAGCTTTCTTT.

The V call is TRBV29-1, the J call TRBJ2-7; D remains unclear. Germline CDR1 SQVTM, CDR2 ANQGSEA. This CDR3 spans 11 amino acids. Trimming removed 4 bases at V and 9 bases at J, with 13 bases between. CDR3 sequence reads: CSVGTAVWQYF. DNA for the CDR3: TGCAGCGTTGGCACGGCAGTCTGGCAGTACTTC.

The J gene is TRBJ2-7, the V gene TRBV7-9; 7 bases are a match to TRBD2. V was clipped by 7 bases and J by 3 bases; unmatched bases: 6. This CDR3 is built from 13 residues. Germline-derived CDR1 and CDR2 are SEHNR and FQNEAQ (reference sequence). The chain's CDR3 is CASISTSVYEQYF. The DNA of the CDR3 is TGTGCCAGCATCTCTACTAGCGTCTACGAGCAGTACTTC. Full variable domain (remainder filled in from reference TRBV7-9 and TRBJ2-7): DTGVSQNPRHKITKRGQNVTFRCDPISEHNRLYWYRQTLGQGPEFLTYFQNEAQLEKSRLLSDRFSAERPKGSFSTLEIQRTEQGDSAMYLCASISTSVYEQYFGPGTRLTVT.

The genes are TRBV7-9 and TRBJ2-7; D tentatively reads TRBD1 or TRBD2 (5 bases each). The ends were cut back, 3 bases at V and 3 bases at J, with 6 bases in the middle. The V gene's germline CDR1 is SEHNR and CDR2 FQNEAQ (reference sequence). This CDR3 spans 12 amino acids. The CDR3, as DNA: TGTGCCAGCAGCTTGAGGGGCTACGAGCAGTACTTC. The encoded protein is CASSLRGYEQYF. Full variable domain (outside the CDR3, taken from reference TRBV7-9 and TRBJ2-7): DTGVSQNPRHKITKRGQNVTFRCDPISEHNRLYWYRQTLGQGPEFLTYFQNEAQLEKSRLLSDRFSAERPKGSFSTLEIQRTEQGDSAMYLCASSLRGYEQYFGPGTRLTVT.

In this sample, this clonotype turned up many times. The chain uses TRBV5-8 and TRBJ2-1; 7 bases are a match to TRBD1. In germline, CDR1 is SGHTS, CDR2 YDEGEE. The CDR3 is made up of 20 amino acids. After removal of 0 bases from V and 4 bases from J, the junction contained 19 bases not matched to a gene. The CDR3: CASSLAGSYPRDSEYNEQFF. In DNA form, the CDR3 reads TGTGCCAGCAGCTTGGCCGGCAGCTATCCCCGGGACAGCGAATACAATGAGCAGTTCTTC.

This clonotype has just one count. This rearrangement joins TRBV7-6 to TRBJ2-7; 7 nucleotides align to TRBD2. CDR3 length equals 12 residues. Per the germline V gene, CDR1 is SGHVS and CDR2 is FNYEAQ. V lost 5 bases to trimming and J lost 6 bases; unmatched junction nucleotides: 4. CDR3 residues: CASSHPGGEQYF. As DNA, the CDR3 is TGTGCCAGCAGCCACCCGGGAGGCGAGCAGTACTTC.

This rearrangement joins TRBV10-1 to TRBJ2-3; unclear D gene. Looked up from germline, CDR1 is WNHNN and CDR2 is SYGVQD (reference sequence). V shed 0 bases and J shed 1 base, with 11 bases lying between them. The CDR3 is 16 residues long. Here the CDR3 reads CASSESRHLRTDTQYF. CDR3 nucleotides: TGCGCCAGCAGTGAGTCGCGACACCTCCGCACAGATACGCAGTATTTT.